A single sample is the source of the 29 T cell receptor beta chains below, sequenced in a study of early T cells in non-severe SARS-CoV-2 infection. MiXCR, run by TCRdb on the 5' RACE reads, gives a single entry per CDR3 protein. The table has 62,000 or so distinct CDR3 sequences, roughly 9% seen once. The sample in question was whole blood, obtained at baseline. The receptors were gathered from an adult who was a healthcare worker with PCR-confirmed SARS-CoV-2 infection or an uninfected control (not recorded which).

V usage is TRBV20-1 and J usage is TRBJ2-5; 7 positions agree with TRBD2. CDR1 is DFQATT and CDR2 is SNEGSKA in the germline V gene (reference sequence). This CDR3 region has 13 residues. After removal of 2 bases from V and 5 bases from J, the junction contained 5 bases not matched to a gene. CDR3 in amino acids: CSARRGAGETQYF. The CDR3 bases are TGCAGTGCTAGAAGAGGAGCGGGGGAGACCCAGTACTTC.

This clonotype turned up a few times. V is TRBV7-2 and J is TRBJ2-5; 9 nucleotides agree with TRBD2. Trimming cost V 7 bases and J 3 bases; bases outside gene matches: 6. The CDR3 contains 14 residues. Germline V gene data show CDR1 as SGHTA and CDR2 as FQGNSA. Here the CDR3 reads CASNSRTSEETQYF. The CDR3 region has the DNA TGTGCCAGCAACTCTAGGACTAGCGAAGAGACCCAGTACTTC.

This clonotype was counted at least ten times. The CDR3 spells CASRQTSGSSYEQYF. DNA for the CDR3: TGTGCCAGCAGGCAAACTAGCGGGAGCTCCTACGAGCAGTACTTC. The chain is built from TRBV6-6 and TRBJ2-7, with 11 bases matching TRBD2. The V gene end was trimmed by 6 bases and the J gene end by 0 bases; junction bases not matched to a gene: 4. The CDR3 spans 15 residues. The germline V gene encodes CDR1 MNHNY and CDR2 SVGAGI (reference sequence).

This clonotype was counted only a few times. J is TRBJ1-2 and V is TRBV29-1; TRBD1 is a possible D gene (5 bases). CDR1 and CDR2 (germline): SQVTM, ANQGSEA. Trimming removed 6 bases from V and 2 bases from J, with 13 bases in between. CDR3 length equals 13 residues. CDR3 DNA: TGCAGCGTCACCACCGGGACCAACTATGGCTACACCTTC. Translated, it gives CSVTTGTNYGYTF.

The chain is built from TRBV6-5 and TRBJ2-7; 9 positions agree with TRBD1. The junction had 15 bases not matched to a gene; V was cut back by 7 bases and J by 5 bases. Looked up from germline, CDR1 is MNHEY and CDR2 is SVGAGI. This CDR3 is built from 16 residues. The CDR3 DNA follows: TGTGCCAGCACCTTTCTGAGGGGGACAGGGAGGCACGAGCAGTACTTC. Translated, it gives CASTFLRGTGRHEQYF.

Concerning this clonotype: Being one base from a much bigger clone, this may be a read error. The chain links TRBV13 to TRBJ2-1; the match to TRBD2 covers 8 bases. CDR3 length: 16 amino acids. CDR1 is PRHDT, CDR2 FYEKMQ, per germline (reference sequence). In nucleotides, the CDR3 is TGTGGCAGCAGCTTTAGGTCGCTAGCGGGTGGCAATGAGCAGTTCTTC. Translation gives CGSSFRSLAGGNEQFF.

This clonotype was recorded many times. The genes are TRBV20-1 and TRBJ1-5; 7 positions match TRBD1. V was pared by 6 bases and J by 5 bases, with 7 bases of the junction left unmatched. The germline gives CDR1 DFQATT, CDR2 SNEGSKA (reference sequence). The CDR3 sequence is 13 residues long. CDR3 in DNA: TGCAGTGCGAGACAGGGTGGGGATCAGCCCCAGCATTTT. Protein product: CSARQGGDQPQHF.

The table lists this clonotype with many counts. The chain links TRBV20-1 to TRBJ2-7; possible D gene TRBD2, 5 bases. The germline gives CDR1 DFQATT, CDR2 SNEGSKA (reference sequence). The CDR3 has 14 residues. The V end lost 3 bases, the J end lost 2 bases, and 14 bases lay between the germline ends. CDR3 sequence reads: CSASQHPGTYEQYF. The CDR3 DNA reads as TGCAGTGCTAGTCAACATCCGGGAACCTACGAGCAGTACTTC.

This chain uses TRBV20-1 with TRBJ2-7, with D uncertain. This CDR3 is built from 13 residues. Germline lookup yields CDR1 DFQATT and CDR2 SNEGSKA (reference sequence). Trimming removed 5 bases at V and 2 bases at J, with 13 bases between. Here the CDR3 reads CSAWKGGPYEQYF. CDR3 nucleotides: TGCAGTGCTTGGAAAGGCGGCCCCTACGAGCAGTACTTC.

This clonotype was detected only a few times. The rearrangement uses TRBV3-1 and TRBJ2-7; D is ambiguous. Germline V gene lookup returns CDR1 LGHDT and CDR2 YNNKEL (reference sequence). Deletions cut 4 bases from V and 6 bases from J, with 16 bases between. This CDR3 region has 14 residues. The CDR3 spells CASSPHIENSEQYF. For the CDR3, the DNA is TGTGCCAGCAGCCCTCATATCGAAAATAGCGAGCAGTACTTC.

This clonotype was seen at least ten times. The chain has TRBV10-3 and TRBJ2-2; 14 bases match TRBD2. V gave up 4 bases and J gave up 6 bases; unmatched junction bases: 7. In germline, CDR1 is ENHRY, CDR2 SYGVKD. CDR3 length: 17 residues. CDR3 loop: CAISAGLAGGGAGELFF. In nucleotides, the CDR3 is TGTGCCATCAGTGCAGGACTAGCGGGAGGAGGTGCCGGGGAGCTGTTTTTT.

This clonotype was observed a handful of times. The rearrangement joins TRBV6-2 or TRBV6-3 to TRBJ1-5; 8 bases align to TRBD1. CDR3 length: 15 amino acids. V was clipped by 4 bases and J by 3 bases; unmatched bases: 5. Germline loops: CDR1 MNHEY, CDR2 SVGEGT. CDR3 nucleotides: TGTGCCAGCAGTTTGACAGGGGTGAACAATCAGCCCCAGCATTTT. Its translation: CASSLTGVNNQPQHF.

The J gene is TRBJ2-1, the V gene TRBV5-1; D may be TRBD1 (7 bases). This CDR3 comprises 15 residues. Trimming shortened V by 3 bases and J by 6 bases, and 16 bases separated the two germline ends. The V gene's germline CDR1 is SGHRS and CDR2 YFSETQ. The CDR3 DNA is TGCGCCAGCAGCTCCTCACGACAGGGAGGCAATGAGCAGTTCTTC. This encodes CASSSSRQGGNEQFF.

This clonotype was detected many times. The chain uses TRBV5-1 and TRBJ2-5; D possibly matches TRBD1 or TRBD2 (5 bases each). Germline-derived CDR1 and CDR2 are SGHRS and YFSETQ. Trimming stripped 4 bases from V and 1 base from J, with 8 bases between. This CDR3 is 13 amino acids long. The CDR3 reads CASSRDGQETQYF. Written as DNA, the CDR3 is TGCGCCAGCAGCCGGGACGGCCAAGAGACCCAGTACTTC. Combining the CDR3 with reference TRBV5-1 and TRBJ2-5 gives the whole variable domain KAGVTQTPRYLIKTRGQQVTLSCSPISGHRSVSWYQQTPGQGLQFLFEYFSETQRNKGNFPGRFSGRQFSNSRSEMNVSTLELGDSALYLCASSRDGQETQYFGPGTRLLVL.

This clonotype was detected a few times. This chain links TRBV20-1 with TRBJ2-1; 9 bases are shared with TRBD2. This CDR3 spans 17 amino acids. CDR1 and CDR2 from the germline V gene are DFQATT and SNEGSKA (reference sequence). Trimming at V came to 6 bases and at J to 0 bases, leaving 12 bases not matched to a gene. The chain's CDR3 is CSALADGSGSSYNEQFF. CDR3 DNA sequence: TGCAGTGCCCTGGCGGATGGTAGCGGGAGCTCCTACAATGAGCAGTTCTTC.

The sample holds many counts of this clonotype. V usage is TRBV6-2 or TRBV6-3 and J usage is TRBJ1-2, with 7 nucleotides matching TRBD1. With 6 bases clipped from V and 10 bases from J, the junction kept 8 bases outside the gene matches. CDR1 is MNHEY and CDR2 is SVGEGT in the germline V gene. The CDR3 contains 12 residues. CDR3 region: CASSDRAVDYTF. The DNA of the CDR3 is TGTGCCAGCAGCGACAGGGCAGTAGACTACACCTTC.

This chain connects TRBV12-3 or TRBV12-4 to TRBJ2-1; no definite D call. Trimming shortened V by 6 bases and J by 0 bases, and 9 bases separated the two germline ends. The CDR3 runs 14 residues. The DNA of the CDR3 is TGTGCCAGCAGCCCAATGAGCTCCTACAATGAGCAGTTCTTC. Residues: CASSPMSSYNEQFF.

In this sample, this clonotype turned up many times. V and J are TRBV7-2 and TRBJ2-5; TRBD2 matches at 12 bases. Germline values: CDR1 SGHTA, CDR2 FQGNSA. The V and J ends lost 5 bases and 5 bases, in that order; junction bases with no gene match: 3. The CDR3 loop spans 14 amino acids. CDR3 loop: CASSRTSGTETQYF. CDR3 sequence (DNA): TGTGCCAGCAGCCGGACTAGCGGGACTGAGACCCAGTACTTC.

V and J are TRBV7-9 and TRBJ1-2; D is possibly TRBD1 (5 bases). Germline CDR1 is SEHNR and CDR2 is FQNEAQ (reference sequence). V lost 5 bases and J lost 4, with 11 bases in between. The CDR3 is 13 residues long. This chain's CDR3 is CASSEGALYGYTF. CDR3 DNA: TGTGCCAGCAGCGAAGGGGCGCTCTATGGCTACACCTTC.

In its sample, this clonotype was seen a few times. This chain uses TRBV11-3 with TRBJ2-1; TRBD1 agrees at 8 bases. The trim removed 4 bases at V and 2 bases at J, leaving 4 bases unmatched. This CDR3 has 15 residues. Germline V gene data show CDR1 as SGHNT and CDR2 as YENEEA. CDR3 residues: CASSSTGGPYNEQFF. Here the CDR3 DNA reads TGTGCCAGCAGCTCCACAGGGGGGCCCTACAATGAGCAGTTCTTC.

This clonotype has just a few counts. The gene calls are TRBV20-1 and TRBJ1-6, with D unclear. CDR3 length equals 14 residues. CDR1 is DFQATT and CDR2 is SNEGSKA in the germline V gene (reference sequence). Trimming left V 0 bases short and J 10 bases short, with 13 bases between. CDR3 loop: CSARDWARRSPLHF. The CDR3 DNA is TGCAGTGCTAGAGATTGGGCCAGAAGGTCACCCCTCCACTTT.

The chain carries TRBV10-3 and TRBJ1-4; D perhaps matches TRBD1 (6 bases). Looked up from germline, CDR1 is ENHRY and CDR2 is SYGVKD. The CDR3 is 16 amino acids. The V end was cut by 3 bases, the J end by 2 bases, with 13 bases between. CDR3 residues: CAISDHRGQTNEKLFF. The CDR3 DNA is TGTGCCATCAGTGATCACCGGGGGCAGACTAATGAAAAACTGTTTTTT.

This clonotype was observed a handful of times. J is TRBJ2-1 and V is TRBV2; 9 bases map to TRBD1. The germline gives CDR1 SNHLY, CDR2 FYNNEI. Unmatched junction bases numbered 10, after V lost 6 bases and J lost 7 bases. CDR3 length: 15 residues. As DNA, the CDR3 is TGTGCCAGCAGCTACGGACAGGGGTTGATGAATGAGCAGTTCTTC. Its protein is CASSYGQGLMNEQFF.

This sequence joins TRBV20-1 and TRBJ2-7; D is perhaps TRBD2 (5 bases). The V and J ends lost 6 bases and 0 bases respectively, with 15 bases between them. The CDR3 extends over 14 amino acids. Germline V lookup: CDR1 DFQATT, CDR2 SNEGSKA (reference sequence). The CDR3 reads CSADRRLSSYEQYF. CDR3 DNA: TGCAGTGCCGATAGGAGGCTAAGCTCCTACGAGCAGTACTTC.

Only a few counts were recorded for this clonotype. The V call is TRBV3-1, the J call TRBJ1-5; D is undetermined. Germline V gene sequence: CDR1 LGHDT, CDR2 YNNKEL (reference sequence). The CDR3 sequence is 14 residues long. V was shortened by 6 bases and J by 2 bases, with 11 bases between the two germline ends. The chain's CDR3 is CASSGTVGNQPQHF. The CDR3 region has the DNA TGTGCCAGCAGTGGTACAGTTGGCAATCAGCCCCAGCATTTT.

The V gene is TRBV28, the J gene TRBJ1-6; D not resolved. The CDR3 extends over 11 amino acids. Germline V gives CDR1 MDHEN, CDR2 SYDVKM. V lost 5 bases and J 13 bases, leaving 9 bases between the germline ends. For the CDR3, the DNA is TGTGCCAGCAGTCTCCGAGGTCCCCTCCACTTT. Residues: CASSLRGPLHF.

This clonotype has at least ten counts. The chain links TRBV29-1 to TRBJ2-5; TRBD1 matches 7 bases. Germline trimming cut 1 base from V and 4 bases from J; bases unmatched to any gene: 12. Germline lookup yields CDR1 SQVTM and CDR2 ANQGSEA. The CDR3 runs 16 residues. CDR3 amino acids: CSVEGAQDRALETQYF. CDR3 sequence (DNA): TGCAGCGTTGAAGGGGCTCAAGACAGGGCGTTAGAGACCCAGTACTTC.

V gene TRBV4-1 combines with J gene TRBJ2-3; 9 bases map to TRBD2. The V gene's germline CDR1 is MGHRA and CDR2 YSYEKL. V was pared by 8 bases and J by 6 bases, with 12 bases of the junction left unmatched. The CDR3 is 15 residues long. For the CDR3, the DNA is TGCGCCAGCTTGCGGTCTAGCGGGATGGGTGATACGCAGTATTTT. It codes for CASLRSSGMGDTQYF.

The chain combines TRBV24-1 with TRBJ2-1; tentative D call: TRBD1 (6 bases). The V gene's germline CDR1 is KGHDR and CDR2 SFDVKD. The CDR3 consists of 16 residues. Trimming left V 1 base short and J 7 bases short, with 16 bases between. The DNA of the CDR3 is TGTGCCACCAGTGATTTTAGGGCAGGGGCCCGAAATGAGCAGTTCTTC. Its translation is CATSDFRAGARNEQFF.